Listed below are T cell receptor beta chains from one sample, sequenced in a study of cytomegalovirus exposure and HLA in healthy donors. Method: immunoSEQ multiplex PCR; TCRdb's copy keeps in-frame clones and lacks some. There are about 400,000 clones in the sample; around 86% occur only once, and roughly 0.8% lies in the top ten. Sample: PBMCs. The receptors come from a woman aged 18-29 years in good health and CMV-seronegative. The CDR3 runs from the conserved cysteine through the conserved F or W.

v_gene: TRBV5-1; CDR3aa: CASTNKTGQGNEQFF
v_gene: TRBV20-1; CDR3aa: CSAYNTGELFF
v_gene: TRBV7-9; CDR3aa: CASSLGDRADYGYTF
v_gene: TRBV27; CDR3aa: CASSPGTGFSTEAFF
v_gene: TRBV19; CDR3aa: CASSMDRSSYGYTF
v_gene: TRBV28; CDR3aa: CASADKQPQHF
v_gene: TRBV11-2; CDR3aa: CASSKSRDRPYEQYF
v_gene: TRBV28; CDR3aa: CASSKSRGPLGRTNTGELFF
v_gene: TRBV28; CDR3aa: CASKPLGQVNSPLHF
v_gene: TRBV28; CDR3aa: CASSSPGGSTDTQYF
v_gene: TRBV5-6; CDR3aa: CASSFGRSTDTQYF
v_gene: TRBV30; CDR3aa: CAWSVSRTAGALNTEAFF